The clone carrying this TCR beta chain was found a few times. No antigen is known for it. TCRdb re-analysed the RT-PCR reads in MiXCR, keeping a single row per CDR3 protein. The repertoire holds 860,000 or so distinct CDR3 sequences, with about 20% as singletons. The data originate from a study of response to subunit inactivated influenza vaccine. Notes on the study in general: Each seasonal influenza vaccination, the authors suggested, recruits few new T cells.

Germline CDR1 is DFQATT and CDR2 is SNEGSKA (reference sequence). Trimming took off 0 bases at V and 3 bases at J, with 15 bases between the two ends. CDR3 size: 16 residues. Sample: PBMCs from blood, taken about 5 days after vaccination. The sequence came from a man aged 50 to 60 who received an inactivated influenza vaccine. J is TRBJ2-1 and V is TRBV20-1, with D tentatively TRBD1 or TRBD2 (5 bases each). CDR3 nucleotide sequence: TGCAGTGCTAGAGATCCTGGGGCGGGCGGCTACAATGAGCAGTTCTTC. Translating gives CSARDPGAGGYNEQFF.